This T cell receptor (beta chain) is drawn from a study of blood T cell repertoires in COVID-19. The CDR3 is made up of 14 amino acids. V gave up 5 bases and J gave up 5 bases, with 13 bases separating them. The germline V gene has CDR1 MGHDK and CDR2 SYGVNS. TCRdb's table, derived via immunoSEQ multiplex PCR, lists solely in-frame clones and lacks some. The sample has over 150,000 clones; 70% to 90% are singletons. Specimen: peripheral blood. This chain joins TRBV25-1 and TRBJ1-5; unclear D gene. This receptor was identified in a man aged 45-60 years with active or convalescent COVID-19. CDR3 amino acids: CASSRAGADQPQHF. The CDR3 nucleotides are TGTGCCAGCAGTCGGGCGGGCGCGGATCAGCCCCAGCATTTT.